Below, 23 T cell receptor beta chains from the same sample are listed, as sequenced in a study of molecular identifiers for immune sequencing clone quantification. Using its own MiXCR run on the PCR reads, TCRdb lists one record per CDR3 protein. Here the sample spans some 590,000 distinct CDR3 sequences, roughly 23% being singletons. The sequenced sample consisted of naive CD8+ T cells from blood, with Jurkat cell RNA spiked in. The subset is: FACS-sorted CD8+CD4-CCR7+CD45RA+ naive T cells. The receptors here all came from a human donor in good health. Some libraries in this study had Jurkat cell RNA spiked in.

In its sample, this clonotype was seen a few times. The chain carries TRBV4-1 and TRBJ1-6; D gene uncertain. This CDR3 is 14 amino acids long. Trimming took 1 base from V and 9 from J, leaving 10 bases between them. CDR1 is MGHRA and CDR2 is YSYEKL in the germline V gene. The CDR3 nucleotides read TGCGCCAGCAGCCAAGCGGGGATAGGTTCACCCCTCCACTTT. Protein: CASSQAGIGSPLHF.

CDR3 region: CASSLTLQPGLAGGEGADTQYF. The DNA for the CDR3 is TGTGCCAGCAGTCTCACGCTCCAACCGGGACTAGCGGGAGGGGAGGGCGCAGATACGCAGTATTTT. The gene calls are TRBV6-2 or TRBV6-3 and TRBJ2-3; the match to TRBD2 covers 16 bases. In germline, CDR1 is MNHEY, CDR2 SVGEGT. V trimming: 5 bases; J trimming: 4 bases; junction bases outside the gene matches: 21. The CDR3 runs to 22 residues.

About this clonotype itself: This may come from a read error, since a much larger clone is one base off. V is TRBV4-2 and J is TRBJ2-7; TRBD1 agrees at 7 bases. This CDR3 is built from 17 residues. V gave up 4 bases and J gave up 0 bases; unmatched junction bases: 12. Germline lookup yields CDR1 LGHNA and CDR2 YNFKEQ. The CDR3 DNA follows: TGTGCCAGCAGCCTCAGGACAGGCGGACTGGCCTCCTACGAGCAGTACTTC. The encoded protein is CASSLRTGGLASYEQYF.

In DNA form, the CDR3 reads TGTGCCAGCAGCCTGCCAGGGGCTGGAAACACCATATATTTT. Translated, it gives CASSLPGAGNTIYF. J is TRBJ1-3 and V is TRBV7-9, with D perhaps TRBD1 (6 bases). CDR3 length: 14 amino acids. Trimming took 5 bases from V and 2 from J, leaving 10 bases between them. Germline assignment: CDR1 SEHNR and CDR2 FQNEAQ (reference sequence).

The chain recombines TRBV27 with TRBJ2-7; D is tentatively TRBD1 or TRBD2 (5 bases each). In germline, CDR1 is MNHEY, CDR2 SMNVEV (reference sequence). Trimming removed 8 bases at V and 7 bases at J, with 15 bases between. The CDR3 spans 12 residues. This CDR3 reads CASGTPSGEQYF. CDR3 nucleotides: TGTGCCAGCGGGACCCCTTCAGGGGAGCAGTACTTC.

As to this clonotype: A much larger clone is a single base away; this may be a read error. This chain uses TRBV4-3 with TRBJ2-7; D possibly corresponds to TRBD2 (5 bases). Germline V gives CDR1 LGHNA, CDR2 YSLEER. V was shortened by 0 bases and J by 3 bases, with 15 bases between the two germline ends. The CDR3 extends over 16 amino acids. The CDR3: CASSQDRVSAGYEQYF. Written as DNA, the CDR3 is TGCGCCAGCAGCCAAGATCGGGTCTCTGCGGGCTACGAGCAGTACTTC.

This clonotype showed up many times. The chain carries TRBV7-9 and TRBJ2-2; D is undetermined. Germline-derived CDR1 and CDR2 are SEHNR and FQNEAQ (reference sequence). With 3 bases removed from V and 7 bases from J, the gap between germline ends came to 15 bases. The CDR3 covers 15 residues. CDR3 DNA: TGTGCCAGCAGCTTCCCATTCGGACCGATCGGGGAGCTGTTTTTT. It codes for CASSFPFGPIGELFF. Drawing the rest from reference TRBV7-9 and TRBJ2-2, the complete variable domain is DTGVSQNPRHKITKRGQNVTFRCDPISEHNRLYWYRQTLGQGPEFLTYFQNEAQLEKSRLLSDRFSAERPKGSFSTLEIQRTEQGDSAMYLCASSFPFGPIGELFFGEGSRLTVL.

This clonotype was seen at least ten times. V usage is TRBV28 and J usage is TRBJ2-7; no clear D gene. The CDR3 has 15 residues. Trimming left V 4 bases short and J 3 bases short, with 16 bases between. The germline CDR1 and CDR2 sequences are MDHEN and SYDVKM. The CDR3 region has the DNA TGTGCCAGCAGTTCCCCTTACAGCCCGTTCTACGAGCAGTACTTC. Protein sequence: CASSSPYSPFYEQYF.

V gene TRBV12-3 or TRBV12-4 combines with J gene TRBJ1-1; D remains unclear. CDR3 length equals 13 residues. V lost 6 bases and J 5 bases, leaving 13 bases between the germline ends. The CDR3, as DNA: TGTGCCAGCAGCTCTAGCACCCATACTGAAGCTTTCTTT. This translates into CASSSSTHTEAFF.

In this sample, this clonotype turned up many times. The J gene is TRBJ2-3, the V gene TRBV2; no definite D call. V was cut by 0 bases and J by 6 bases, with 7 bases left in between. Germline lookup yields CDR1 SNHLY and CDR2 FYNNEI. This CDR3 is built from 13 residues. The CDR3 sequence is CASSEALSDTQYF. Here the CDR3 DNA reads TGTGCCAGCAGTGAAGCGTTGAGCGATACGCAGTATTTT. Complete variable domain (other parts from reference TRBV2 and TRBJ2-3): EPEVTQTPSHQVTQMGQEVILRCVPISNHLYFYWYRQILGQKVEFLVSFYNNEISEKSEIFDDQFSVERPDGSNFTLKIRSTKLEDSAMYFCASSEALSDTQYFGPGTRLTVL.

For this clonotype: Given a much more abundant clone one base away, this may be a read error. This chain joins TRBV28 and TRBJ1-5; D gene uncertain. This CDR3 is 15 amino acids long. Germline CDR1 reads MDHEN; CDR2 reads SYDVKM. V was shortened by 3 bases and J by 1 base, with 10 bases between the two germline ends. The CDR3 DNA is TGTGCCAGCAGTTTGTGGCAGGCGAGCAATCAGCCCCAGCATTTT. It specifies CASSLWQASNQPQHF. Variable domain in full (rest from reference TRBV28 and TRBJ1-5): DVKVTQSSRYLVKRTGEKVFLECVQDMDHENMFWYRQDPGLGLRLIYFSYDVKMKEKGDIPEGYSVSREKKERFSLILESASTNQTSMYLCASSLWQASNQPQHFGDGTRLSIL.

This clonotype was seen more than once but under ten times. The chain carries TRBV4-3 and TRBJ2-7, with D perhaps being TRBD1 or TRBD2 (5 bases each). Germline V gives CDR1 LGHNA, CDR2 YSLEER. This CDR3 is 15 amino acids long. V was pared by 2 bases and J by 2 bases, with 13 bases between. CDR3 in DNA: TGCGCCAGCAGCCAATTCCCGGGACCTACCTACGAGCAGTACTTC. Its protein is CASSQFPGPTYEQYF.

Details on this clonotype: Given a much more abundant clone one base away, this may be a read error. The chain uses TRBV4-3 and TRBJ2-7; the D gene is possibly TRBD2 (5 bases). The CDR3 covers 14 residues. Germline V CDR1 and CDR2: LGHNA, YSLEER. V was pared by 4 bases and J by 5 bases, with 15 bases between. The CDR3 loop is CASSPRGMGNEQYF. The CDR3 region has the DNA TGCGCCAGCAGCCCCCGAGGGATGGGCAACGAGCAGTACTTC.

V is TRBV9 and J is TRBJ2-7; 8 bases line up with TRBD1. The CDR3 consists of 15 residues. The J segment lost 1 base and the V segment lost 3 bases, leaving 6 bases of the junction unmatched. Looked up from germline, CDR1 is SGDLS and CDR2 is YYNGEE. The DNA of the CDR3 is TGTGCCAGCAGCGCCTCAGGGGGCCCTTCCTACGAGCAGTACTTC. It codes for CASSASGGPSYEQYF.

This clonotype was recorded many times. The gene calls are TRBV5-1 and TRBJ2-7; D not certain. Germline V lookup: CDR1 SGHRS, CDR2 YFSETQ. CDR3 length: 13 amino acids. V lost 4 bases to trimming and J lost 3 bases, with 11 bases between them. The CDR3 DNA reads TGCGCCAGCAGCGTTGGGCAGAACTACGAGCAGTACTTC. Its protein product is CASSVGQNYEQYF.

In this sample, this clonotype turned up many times. The CDR3 here is CASSPGESSYNEQFF. The CDR3 DNA sequence: TGTGCCAGCAGCCCCGGGGAGAGCTCCTACAATGAGCAGTTCTTC. The J gene is TRBJ2-1, the V gene TRBV7-9, with D tentatively TRBD2 (5 bases). The CDR3 totals 15 residues. Germline CDR1 reads SEHNR; CDR2 reads FQNEAQ (reference sequence). Trimming took off 5 bases at V and 0 bases at J, with 11 bases between the two ends.

This clonotype was seen only a few times. In nucleotides, the CDR3 is TGCGCCAGCAGCCAAGATGTATCCTGGGTCGGCACTGAAGCTTTCTTT. Translating it yields CASSQDVSWVGTEAFF. The J gene is TRBJ1-1, the V gene TRBV4-1; D is unclear. V was cut by 0 bases and J by 4 bases, with 15 bases left in between. The germline V gene encodes CDR1 MGHRA and CDR2 YSYEKL. This CDR3 is 16 amino acids long.

To note about this clonotype: This clone may be a read error of a much larger clone one base away. This chain connects TRBV12-5 to TRBJ1-3; D not resolved. This CDR3 region has 13 residues. Germline V gene lookup returns CDR1 LGHNT and CDR2 FRNRAP. The DNA for the CDR3 is TGTGCTACCCTCCCGGAAACTGGAAACACCGTATATTTT. It yields the protein CATLPETGNTVYF.

This clonotype has only one observation. The junction does not match germline at one end; this may be a read error. The chain combines TRBV14 with TRBJ2-7, with D unclear. Germline-derived CDR1 and CDR2 are SGHDN and FVKESK. The CDR3 has 13 residues. This CDR3 reads CPSNQLQSNEQYF. The CDR3 DNA reads as TGTCCCAGCAACCAACTGCAAAGCAATGAGCAGTACTTC.

A remark on this clonotype: This may come from a read error, since a much larger clone is one base off. The chain uses TRBV30 and TRBJ2-2; D perhaps matches TRBD2 (6 bases). This CDR3 contains 14 residues. Germline CDR1 and CDR2: GTSNPN and SVGIG (reference sequence). CDR3 protein: CARRGLPNTGELFF. The CDR3 DNA follows: TGTGCCCGGAGGGGACTTCCAAACACCGGGGAGCTGTTTTTT.

About this clonotype: The junction departs from germline at one end; a sequencing error may be responsible. V and J are TRBV7-9 and TRBJ1-1; the D gene is possibly TRBD1 (5 bases). This CDR3 has 15 amino acids. The germline V gene encodes CDR1 SEHNR and CDR2 FQNEAQ (reference sequence). CDR3 in amino acids: CASSLVAGMPPDAFF. CDR3 sequence (DNA): TGTGCCAGCAGCTTAGTTGCAGGGATGCCCCCTGACGCTTTCTTT.

A remark on this clonotype: A read error may be the cause here, since a much bigger clone is one base away. The chain recombines TRBV19 with TRBJ2-2; the D gene could be TRBD1 or TRBD2 (5 bases each). Germline V CDR1 and CDR2: LNHDA, SQIVND (reference sequence). The CDR3 spans 15 residues. CDR3 protein: CASSMGTRNTWELFF. The CDR3 region has the DNA TGTGCCAGTAGTATGGGGACGCGGAACACCTGGGAGCTGTTTTTT.

About this clonotype itself: Given the absence of the conserved phenylalanine or tryptophan at the CDR3 end, a read error is likely. The chain is built from TRBV18 and TRBJ2-7, with D hard to call. Trimming left V 0 bases short and J 7 bases short, with 4 bases between. This CDR3 spans 11 amino acids. From germline, CDR1 is KGHSH and CDR2 LQKENI. The CDR3 sequence is CASSPPGEQYS. The DNA of the CDR3 is TGTGCCAGCTCACCACCTGGGGAGCAGTACTCC.